The rows below give T cell receptor beta chains drawn from one sample of a study of cytomegalovirus exposure and HLA in healthy donors. Here immunoSEQ multiplex PCR was the method, and the copy in TCRdb shows in-frame clones only, minus some. Among hundreds of thousands of clones listed, over 75% were seen once. Source material: PBMCs. These receptors came from a male donor in good health and CMV-seronegative. CDR3s include the opening cysteine and the closing phenylalanine or tryptophan. Fields, in order: D gene, clone size, V gene, J gene, CDR3 protein, CDR3 DNA. D genes are given only for firm matches. A clone size is listed for some rows: how often the clone was seen (once, few, many), or a class if it is expanded.

>.|few|TRBV6-6|TRBJ1-2
CASIEGMGRYGYTF
TGTGCCAGCATCGAAGGGATGGGGCGGTATGGCTACACCTTC
>.|.|TRBV6-6|TRBJ1-2
CASSYYRANYGYTF
TGTGCCAGCAGTTACTACAGGGCTAACTATGGCTACACCTTC
>TRBD1|.|TRBV7-9|TRBJ2-5
CASSEDRGYETQYF
TGTGCCAGCAGCGAAGACAGGGGGTACGAGACCCAGTACTTC
>.|.|TRBV9|TRBJ2-7
CASSVGQLHYEQYF
TGTGCCAGCAGCGTAGGACAGCTACACTACGAGCAGTACTTC
>.|once|TRBV30|TRBJ2-3
CAWRGRVDTQYF
TGTGCCTGGAGGGGGCGTGTAGATACGCAGTATTTT
>TRBD2|few|TRBV4-2|TRBJ2-1
CASSQWGRLAAYNEQFF
TGTGCCAGCAGCCAATGGGGACGACTAGCGGCCTACAATGAGCAGTTCTTC
>TRBD2|.|TRBV6-1|TRBJ2-2
CASTGGTGTFF
TGTGCCAGCACCGGGGGGACGGGGACGTTTTTT
>TRBD2|.|TRBV2|TRBJ2-1
CASSRLLAGVDEQFF
TGTGCCAGCAGTCGGTTGCTAGCGGGGGTCGATGAGCAGTTCTTC
>TRBD1|.|TRBV4-3|TRBJ2-6
CASSLDRAGANVLTF
TGCGCCAGCAGCCTCGACAGGGCTGGGGCCAACGTCCTGACTTTC
>TRBD2|.|TRBV7-2|TRBJ2-7
CASSYTPPGLAGSYEQYF
TGTGCCAGCAGCTACACCCCTCCAGGACTAGCGGGTTCCTACGAGCAGTACTTC
>.|.|TRBV29-1|TRBJ1-1
CSVTDRRTEAFF
TGCAGCGTAACGGACAGACGGACCGAAGCTTTCTTT
>TRBD1|few|TRBV4-3|TRBJ1-4
CASSQEGTGGNEKLFF
TGCGCCAGCAGCCAAGAAGGGACAGGCGGGAATGAAAAACTGTTTTTT
>TRBD1|once|TRBV11-3|TRBJ2-5
CASSLGQGRETQYF
TGTGCCAGCAGCTTGGGACAGGGTCGAGAGACCCAGTACTTC
>.|.|TRBV27|TRBJ1-2
CASSLTRPEYGYTF
TGTGCCAGCAGTTTGACCAGGCCCGAGTATGGCTACACCTTC
>TRBD2|.|TRBV28|TRBJ2-7
CASSLHSGLAGSYEQYF
TGTGCCAGCAGTTTGCATTCCGGACTAGCGGGAAGCTACGAGCAGTACTTC
>.|.|TRBV9|TRBJ2-7
CASSGYRDTYEQYF
TGTGCCAGCAGCGGCTACCGGGACACTTACGAGCAGTACTTC
>TRBD1|.|TRBV27|TRBJ2-7
CASKTGQALGEQYF
TGTGCCAGCAAAACGGGACAGGCTCTAGGGGAGCAGTACTTC